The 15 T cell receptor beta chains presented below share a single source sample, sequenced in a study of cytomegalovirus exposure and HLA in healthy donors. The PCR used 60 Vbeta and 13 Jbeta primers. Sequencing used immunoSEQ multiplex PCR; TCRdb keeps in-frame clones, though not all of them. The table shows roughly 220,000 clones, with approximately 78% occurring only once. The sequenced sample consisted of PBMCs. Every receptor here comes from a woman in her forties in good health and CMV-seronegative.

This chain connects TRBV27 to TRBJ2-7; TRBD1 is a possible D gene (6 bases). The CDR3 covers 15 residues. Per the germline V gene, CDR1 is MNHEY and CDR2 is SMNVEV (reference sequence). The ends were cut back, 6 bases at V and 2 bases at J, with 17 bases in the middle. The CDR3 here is CASRIQGPTTYEQYF. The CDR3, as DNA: TGTGCCAGCAGGATTCAGGGGCCTACCACCTACGAGCAGTACTTC.

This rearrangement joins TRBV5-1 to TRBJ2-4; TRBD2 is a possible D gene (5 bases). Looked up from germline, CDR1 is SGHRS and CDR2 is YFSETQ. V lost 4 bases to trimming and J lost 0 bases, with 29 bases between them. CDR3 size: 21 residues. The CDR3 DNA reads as TGCGCCAGCAGCCCGCGGATGGTCCGCAGCTCATTGGGAGTAGCCAAAAACATTCAGTACTTC. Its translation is CASSPRMVRSSLGVAKNIQYF.

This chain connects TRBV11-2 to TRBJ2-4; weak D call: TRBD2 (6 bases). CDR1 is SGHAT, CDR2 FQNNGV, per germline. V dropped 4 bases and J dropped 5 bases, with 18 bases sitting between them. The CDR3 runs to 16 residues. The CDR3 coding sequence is TGTGCCAGCAGCTCGAGGAGGGTGATTAGCCAAAACATTCAGTACTTC. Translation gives CASSSRRVISQNIQYF.

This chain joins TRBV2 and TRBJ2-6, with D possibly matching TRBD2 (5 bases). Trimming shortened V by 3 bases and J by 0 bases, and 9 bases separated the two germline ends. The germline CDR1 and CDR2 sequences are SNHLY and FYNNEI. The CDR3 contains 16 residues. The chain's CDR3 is CASSEARVSGANVLTF. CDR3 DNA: TGTGCCAGCAGTGAGGCGAGGGTCTCTGGGGCCAACGTCCTGACTTTC.

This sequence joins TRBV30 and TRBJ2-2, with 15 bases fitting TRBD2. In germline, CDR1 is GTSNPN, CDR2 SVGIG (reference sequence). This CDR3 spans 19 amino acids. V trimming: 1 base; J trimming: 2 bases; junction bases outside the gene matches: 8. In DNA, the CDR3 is TGTGCCTGGAGTGGGTGGACTAGCGGGAGGGCCGCTAACACCGGGGAGCTGTTTTTT. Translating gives CAWSGWTSGRAANTGELFF.

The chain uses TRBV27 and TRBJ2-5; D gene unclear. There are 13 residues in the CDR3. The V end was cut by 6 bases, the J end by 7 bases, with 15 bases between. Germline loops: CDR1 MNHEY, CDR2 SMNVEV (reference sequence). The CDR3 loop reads CASRPHSAGTQYF. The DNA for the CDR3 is TGTGCCAGCAGGCCCCATTCAGCAGGGACCCAGTACTTC.

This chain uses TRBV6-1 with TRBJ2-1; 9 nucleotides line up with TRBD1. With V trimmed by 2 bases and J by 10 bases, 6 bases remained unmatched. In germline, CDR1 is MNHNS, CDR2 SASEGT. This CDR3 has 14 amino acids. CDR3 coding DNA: TGTGCCAGCAGTGAATGGGACAGGGTAAGCGAGCAGTTCTTC. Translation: CASSEWDRVSEQFF.

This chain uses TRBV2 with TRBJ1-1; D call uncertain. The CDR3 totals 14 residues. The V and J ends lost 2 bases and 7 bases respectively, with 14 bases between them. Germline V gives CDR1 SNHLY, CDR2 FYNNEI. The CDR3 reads CASSERHLSLEAFF. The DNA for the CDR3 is TGTGCCAGCAGTGAAAGACACTTATCTCTTGAAGCTTTCTTT.

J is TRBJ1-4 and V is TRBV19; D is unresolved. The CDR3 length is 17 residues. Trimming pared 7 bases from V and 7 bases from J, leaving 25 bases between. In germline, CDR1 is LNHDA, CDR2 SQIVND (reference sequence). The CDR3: CASTRGLDGPSGEKLFF. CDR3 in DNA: TGTGCCAGTACCCGAGGGTTAGACGGTCCGTCGGGTGAAAAACTGTTTTTT.

The CDR3 loop is CATSRVYGDTQYF. The CDR3 DNA sequence: TGTGCCACCTCCCGGGTATATGGAGATACGCAGTATTTT. The rearrangement joins TRBV27 to TRBJ2-3; D is unclear. This CDR3 has 13 residues. The V gene lost 10 bases and the J gene lost 5 bases, with 16 bases spanning the gap. Germline assignment: CDR1 MNHEY and CDR2 SMNVEV (reference sequence).

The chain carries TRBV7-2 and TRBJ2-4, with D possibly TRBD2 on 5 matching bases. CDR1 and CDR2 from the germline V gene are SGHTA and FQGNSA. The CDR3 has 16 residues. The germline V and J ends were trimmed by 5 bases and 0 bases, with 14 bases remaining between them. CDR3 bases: TGTGCCAGCAGCCCACCCAACGGACTAGCCAAAAACATTCAGTACTTC. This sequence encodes CASSPPNGLAKNIQYF.

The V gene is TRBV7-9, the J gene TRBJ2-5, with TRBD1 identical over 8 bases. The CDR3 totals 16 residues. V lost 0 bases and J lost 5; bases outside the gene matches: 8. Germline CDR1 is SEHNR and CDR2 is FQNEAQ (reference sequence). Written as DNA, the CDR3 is TGTGCCAGCAGCTTAGCCCGACAGGGGCGATCGGAGACCCAGTACTTC. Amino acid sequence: CASSLARQGRSETQYF.

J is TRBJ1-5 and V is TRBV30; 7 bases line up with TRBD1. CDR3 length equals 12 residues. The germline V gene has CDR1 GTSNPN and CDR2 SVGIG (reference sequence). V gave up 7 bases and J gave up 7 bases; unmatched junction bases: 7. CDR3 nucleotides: TGTGCCTACTCCAGGGGGGCGCAGCCCCAGCATTTT. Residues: CAYSRGAQPQHF.

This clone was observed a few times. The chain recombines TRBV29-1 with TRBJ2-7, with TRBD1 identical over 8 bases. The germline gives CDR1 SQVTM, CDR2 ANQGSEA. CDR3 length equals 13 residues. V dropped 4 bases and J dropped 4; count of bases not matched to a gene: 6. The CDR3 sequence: CSVARGLSYEQYF. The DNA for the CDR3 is TGCAGCGTTGCCAGGGGGCTATCGTACGAGCAGTACTTC.

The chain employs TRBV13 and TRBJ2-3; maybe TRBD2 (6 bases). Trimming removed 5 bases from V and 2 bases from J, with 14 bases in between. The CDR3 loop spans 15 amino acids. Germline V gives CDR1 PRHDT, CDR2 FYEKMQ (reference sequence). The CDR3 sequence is CASSPRLATTDTQYF. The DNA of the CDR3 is TGTGCCAGCAGCCCCCGGCTAGCGACCACAGATACGCAGTATTTT.